The clone carrying this T cell receptor beta chain was seen only a few times. This sample was taken from a study of identical twins. The J segment lost 10 bases and the V segment lost 4 bases, leaving 7 bases of the junction unmatched. Germline assignment: CDR1 LGHNA and CDR2 YSLEER. The CDR3 sequence is 13 residues long. A single record per CDR3 protein comes from TCRdb applying MiXCR to the 5' RACE reads. The data contain 650,000 to 750,000 distinct CDR3 sequences, about 20% of them seen just once; the ten biggest clones take up 4% to 5.5%. The same data also contributed to another study, on T cells expressing NK-cell markers. That paper notes: Each of 5 to 7 donors carried dominant NKG2C+ clonotypes accounting for about 1.0-7.0% of CD8+ T cells.

The clonotype comes from a woman under 30 in good health. Sequenced sample: PBMCs. The chain combines TRBV4-3 with TRBJ2-1; TRBD2 matches at 7 bases. CDR3 bases: TGCGCCAGCAGCCCAGGACTAGTTTGGGAGCAGTTCTTC. This translates into CASSPGLVWEQFF.